The 32 T cell receptor beta chains reported below all come from one sample, sequenced in a study of T cell changes during pregnancy in multiple sclerosis. TCRdb's copy holds only in-frame clones and misses some; the assay was immunoSEQ multiplex PCR. The sample yields 85,000 to 130,000 clones, 91% seen once. The material was peripheral blood, obtained before pregnancy. These receptors originate from a female donor with multiple sclerosis, enrolled in a pregnancy study.

The rearrangement links TRBV5-1 to TRBJ1-2; weak D call: TRBD1 (6 bases). The CDR3 contains 15 residues. V was clipped by 0 bases and J by 1 base, with 10 bases between them. Germline CDR1 and CDR2: SGHRS and YFSETQ. CDR3 sequence: CASSLDRTVNYGYTF. CDR3 coding DNA: TGCGCCAGCAGCTTGGATAGGACAGTTAACTATGGCTACACCTTC.

The genes are TRBV6-5 and TRBJ2-7; D is unclear. The CDR3 consists of 13 residues. The germline CDR1 and CDR2 sequences are MNHEY and SVGAGI. Trimming cost V 0 bases and J 6 bases, with 9 bases left between them. CDR3 DNA sequence: TGTGCCAGCAGTTACTCGATTCGCGGCGAGCAGTACTTC. This codes for CASSYSIRGEQYF.

The chain carries TRBV5-1 and TRBJ2-1; no clear D. This CDR3 comprises 15 residues. V shed 2 bases and J shed 4 bases, with 13 bases lying between them. Germline V CDR1 and CDR2: SGHRS, YFSETQ. The CDR3 DNA reads as TGCGCCAGCAGCTTTCCGGGTCGCCTATACAATGAGCAGTTCTTC. Amino acids: CASSFPGRLYNEQFF.

V is TRBV27 and J is TRBJ2-7, with 14 positions matching TRBD2. Germline V CDR1 and CDR2: MNHEY, SMNVEV (reference sequence). Trimming removed 7 bases from V and 5 bases from J; junction bases left unmatched: 7. The CDR3 consists of 15 residues. CDR3 residues: CASKTSGRAVNEQYF. CDR3 nucleotide sequence: TGTGCCAGCAAGACTAGCGGGAGGGCAGTCAACGAGCAGTACTTC.

The J gene is TRBJ1-3, the V gene TRBV5-4; no clear D. This CDR3 contains 15 residues. Trimming pared 2 bases from V and 0 bases from J, leaving 9 bases between. CDR1 is SGHNT and CDR2 is YYREEE in the germline V gene (reference sequence). CDR3 in amino acids: CASSLYVSSGNTIYF. CDR3 bases: TGTGCCAGCAGCTTATACGTGAGCTCTGGAAACACCATATATTTT. The full variable domain, its missing parts supplied by reference TRBV5-4 and TRBJ1-3, is ETGVTQSPTHLIKTRGQQVTLRCSSQSGHNTVSWYQQALGQGPQFIFQYYREEENGRGNFPPRFSGLQFPNYSSELNVNALELDDSALYLCASSLYVSSGNTIYFGEGSWLTVV.

This clone was found a few times. V gene TRBV25-1 combines with J gene TRBJ2-1; 9 bases match TRBD2. CDR3 length equals 17 residues. With 1 base clipped from V and 4 bases from J, the junction kept 8 bases outside the gene matches. The germline V gene has CDR1 MGHDK and CDR2 SYGVNS. This CDR3 reads CASSESSGERIYNEQFF. CDR3 sequence (DNA): TGTGCCAGCAGTGAATCTAGCGGGGAAAGGATTTACAATGAGCAGTTCTTC.

The J gene is TRBJ2-7, the V gene TRBV4-2; TRBD1 matches 9 bases. Germline CDR1 is LGHNA and CDR2 is YNFKEQ. The CDR3 consists of 12 residues. Trimming cost V 8 bases and J 6 bases; bases outside gene matches: 5. The CDR3 bases are TGTGCCAGCGGGGGACAGGGAGGCGAGCAGTACTTC. Its translation is CASGGQGGEQYF.

This clone was observed a single time. The rearrangement links TRBV27 to TRBJ1-2; 9 nucleotides match TRBD1. V lost 6 bases and J lost 4; bases outside the gene matches: 12. The CDR3 totals 16 residues. Germline assignment: CDR1 MNHEY and CDR2 SMNVEV (reference sequence). The CDR3 loop reads CASRGTGILGGYGYTF. The DNA for the CDR3 is TGTGCCAGCAGGGGGACAGGGATTCTGGGTGGCTATGGCTACACCTTC.

The chain employs TRBV5-1 and TRBJ1-5; D is uncertain. The length of the CDR3 is 15 residues. V lost 0 bases and J 7 bases, leaving 14 bases between the germline ends. The germline V gene encodes CDR1 SGHRS and CDR2 YFSETQ. CDR3 coding DNA: TGCGCCAGCAGCTTGGATGGGAGTAGAGGACAGCCCCAGCATTTT. Protein sequence: CASSLDGSRGQPQHF.

This chain joins TRBV30 and TRBJ2-1; TRBD2 matches at 12 bases. The V gene end was trimmed by 4 bases and the J gene end by 7 bases; junction bases not matched to a gene: 2. The CDR3 spans 13 residues. In germline, CDR1 is GTSNPN, CDR2 SVGIG (reference sequence). CDR3 sequence (DNA): TGTGCCTGGATCCTAGCGGGGGGGAATGAGCAGTTCTTC. It translates to CAWILAGGNEQFF.

V is TRBV27 and J is TRBJ2-7, with TRBD1 matching 8 bases. Germline CDR1 is MNHEY and CDR2 is SMNVEV (reference sequence). This CDR3 contains 15 residues. Losses at the gene ends were 6 bases for V and 2 bases for J; bases not matched to a gene: 9. For the CDR3, the DNA is TGTGCCAGCAGCGACACCGGGACAGGCGCCTACGAGCAGTACTTC. Its translation is CASSDTGTGAYEQYF.

The rearrangement links TRBV6-1 to TRBJ1-5, with TRBD1 as a possible D gene (5 bases). The CDR3 is made up of 15 amino acids. The germline V and J ends were trimmed by 7 bases and 0 bases, with 13 bases remaining between them. Germline V gene data show CDR1 as MNHNS and CDR2 as SASEGT. The CDR3 coding sequence is TGTGCCAGCATCTTGGACGGGGGTAGCAATCAGCCCCAGCATTTT. It is translated as CASILDGGSNQPQHF.

This chain uses TRBV19 with TRBJ2-1, with 7 bases lining up with TRBD1. The CDR3 totals 14 residues. V shed 5 bases, J shed 3 bases, and the junction held 4 bases outside the gene matches. Looked up from germline, CDR1 is LNHDA and CDR2 is SQIVND (reference sequence). The CDR3 sequence: CASSGDSLYNEQFF. The CDR3 nucleotides are TGTGCCAGTAGTGGGGACAGCCTCTACAATGAGCAGTTCTTC.

The chain couples TRBV7-2 to TRBJ2-1, with 7 bases fitting TRBD1. Trimming at V came to 6 bases and at J to 4 bases, leaving 6 bases not matched to a gene. There are 14 residues in the CDR3. Germline CDR1 reads SGHTA; CDR2 reads FQGNSA. CDR3: CASRDRVKYNEQFF. CDR3 coding DNA: TGTGCCAGCAGAGACAGGGTGAAGTACAATGAGCAGTTCTTC.

V usage is TRBV7-6 and J usage is TRBJ2-2; TRBD1 might be the D (6 bases). CDR1 is SGHVS, CDR2 FNYEAQ, per germline. The CDR3 spans 16 residues. Trimming cost V 3 bases and J 4 bases, with 15 bases left between them. The CDR3 sequence is CASSFIAGEFTGELFF. DNA for the CDR3: TGTGCCAGCAGCTTTATCGCAGGGGAGTTCACCGGGGAGCTGTTTTTT.

The chain recombines TRBV19 with TRBJ2-7; the D is unclear. This CDR3 contains 14 residues. The V gene lost 0 bases and the J gene lost 1 base, with 7 bases spanning the gap. Germline V gene data show CDR1 as LNHDA and CDR2 as SQIVND (reference sequence). CDR3 residues: CASSIDAESYEQYF. The CDR3 DNA sequence: TGTGCCAGTAGTATAGACGCAGAATCCTACGAGCAGTACTTC.

This rearrangement joins TRBV9 to TRBJ1-1; D possibly corresponds to TRBD1 (6 bases). Trimming shortened V by 3 bases and J by 2 bases, and 14 bases separated the two germline ends. Germline V gene sequence: CDR1 SGDLS, CDR2 YYNGEE. The length of the CDR3 is 15 residues. The CDR3 spells CASSDVTGPNTEAFF. The CDR3 DNA reads TGTGCCAGCAGCGACGTGACAGGACCTAACACTGAAGCTTTCTTT.

A single count supports this clone. V usage is TRBV9 and J usage is TRBJ1-3, with TRBD1 matching 7 bases. With V trimmed by 4 bases and J by 4 bases, 8 bases remained unmatched. The CDR3 consists of 15 residues. Germline V gene lookup returns CDR1 SGDLS and CDR2 YYNGEE. CDR3 sequence: CASSPMKGAGNTIYF. DNA of the CDR3: TGTGCCAGCAGCCCCATGAAGGGGGCCGGAAACACCATATATTTT.

This chain uses TRBV7-8 with TRBJ2-7; 9 bases agree with TRBD2. Germline CDR1 reads SGHVS; CDR2 reads FQNEAQ. J gave up 7 bases and V 1 base, and 11 bases lay outside the gene matches. This CDR3 has 16 residues. In DNA form, the CDR3 reads TGTGCCAGCAGCTTAGGACAGAGCGGGAGGTCTGGAGAGCAGTACTTC. Protein: CASSLGQSGRSGEQYF.

V usage is TRBV2 and J usage is TRBJ1-5; possibly TRBD1 for D (6 bases). V gave up 4 bases and J gave up 7 bases, with 11 bases separating them. Germline V gives CDR1 SNHLY, CDR2 FYNNEI. The CDR3 loop spans 13 amino acids. CDR3 region: CASSAQTGQPQHF. The CDR3 nucleotides are TGTGCCAGCAGTGCCCAGACAGGCCAGCCCCAGCATTTT.

This chain connects TRBV7-3 to TRBJ1-1, with 8 bases that match TRBD1. This CDR3 region has 15 residues. CDR1 SGHTA and CDR2 FQGTGA come from the germline V gene. Germline trimming cut 5 bases from V and 1 base from J; bases unmatched to any gene: 6. CDR3 DNA: TGTGCCAGCAGCCTAAATACAGGGGGGAACACTGAAGCTTTCTTT. Residues: CASSLNTGGNTEAFF.

V and J are TRBV7-3 and TRBJ2-1, with 12 bases aligning to TRBD2. Germline trimming cut 5 bases from V and 5 bases from J; bases unmatched to any gene: 4. This CDR3 region has 15 residues. Germline lookup yields CDR1 SGHTA and CDR2 FQGTGA. Here the CDR3 reads CASSQLAGGDNEQFF. Written as DNA, the CDR3 is TGTGCCAGCAGCCAGCTAGCGGGGGGGGACAATGAGCAGTTCTTC.

V gene TRBV5-1 combines with J gene TRBJ1-1; the match to TRBD1 covers 7 bases. The length of the CDR3 is 15 residues. Germline CDR1 SGHRS, CDR2 YFSETQ. Losses at the gene ends were 5 bases for V and 6 bases for J; bases not matched to a gene: 13. The CDR3 DNA reads as TGCGCCAGCAGGCAAAACGTAGGGGGCAAGTCTGAAGCTTTCTTT. This encodes CASRQNVGGKSEAFF.

The chain links TRBV7-9 to TRBJ1-5, with TRBD1 identical over 9 bases. The CDR3 spans 16 residues. Germline CDR1 SEHNR, CDR2 FQNEAQ (reference sequence). V lost 5 bases, J lost 3 bases, and 8 bases stayed unmatched. DNA of the CDR3: TGTGCCAGCAGCCGGAGACAGGGGGTAACCAATCAGCCCCAGCATTTT. It translates to CASSRRQGVTNQPQHF. Based on the CDR3 plus reference TRBV7-9 and TRBJ1-5, the full variable domain is DTGVSQNPRHKITKRGQNVTFRCDPISEHNRLYWYRQTLGQGPEFLTYFQNEAQLEKSRLLSDRFSAERPKGSFSTLEIQRTEQGDSAMYLCASSRRQGVTNQPQHFGDGTRLSIL.

The chain joins TRBV15 to TRBJ2-1; 7 nucleotides line up with TRBD1. The CDR3 totals 19 residues. With V trimmed by 0 bases and J by 0 bases, 11 bases remained unmatched. CDR1 is LNHNV, CDR2 YYDKDF, per germline (reference sequence). CDR3 loop: CATSRDLLPGQISYNEQFF. Here the CDR3 DNA reads TGTGCCACCAGCAGAGATTTACTTCCGGGACAGATCTCCTACAATGAGCAGTTCTTC.

V is TRBV5-4 and J is TRBJ2-7; TRBD2 agrees at 9 bases. Trimming cost V 4 bases and J 2 bases; bases outside gene matches: 10. CDR3 length: 16 amino acids. The germline V gene has CDR1 SGHNT and CDR2 YYREEE (reference sequence). CDR3 nucleotide sequence: TGTGCCAGCAGCATACCGGACCCTAGCGGGGCCTACGAGCAGTACTTC. It is translated as CASSIPDPSGAYEQYF.

The CDR3 spells CAWSTFGPGQPMEENEKLFF. CDR3 in DNA: TGTGCCTGGAGTACTTTTGGGCCGGGACAGCCAATGGAAGAAAATGAAAAACTGTTTTTT. The chain links TRBV30 to TRBJ1-4; 7 nucleotides line up with TRBD1. The CDR3 covers 20 residues. Germline V gene lookup returns CDR1 GTSNPN and CDR2 SVGIG (reference sequence). The trim removed 2 bases at V and 5 bases at J, leaving 23 bases unmatched. The whole variable domain, remainder taken from reference TRBV30 and TRBJ1-4, is SQTIHQWPATLVQPVGSPLSLECTVEGTSNPNLYWYRQAAGRGLQLLFYSVGIGQISSEVPQNLSASRPQDRQFILSSKKLLLSDSGFYLCAWSTFGPGQPMEENEKLFFGSGTQLSVL.

The chain has TRBV6-6 and TRBJ2-7; weak D call: TRBD2 (6 bases). The length of the CDR3 is 11 residues. Germline CDR1 MNHNY, CDR2 SVGAGI (reference sequence). Trimming removed 4 bases at V and 7 bases at J, with 8 bases between. CDR3: CASSWGVEQYF. The CDR3 region has the DNA TGTGCCAGCAGTTGGGGGGTTGAGCAGTACTTC.

This clone was found once. The J gene is TRBJ2-1, the V gene TRBV5-1; D perhaps matches TRBD2 (6 bases). The germline CDR1 and CDR2 sequences are SGHRS and YFSETQ. V was cut by 2 bases and J by 9 bases, with 15 bases left in between. CDR3 length equals 14 residues. For the CDR3, the DNA is TGCGCCAGCAGCTTATCCGGGAGTGTTATTGAGCAGTTCTTC. Translating gives CASSLSGSVIEQFF. Together with reference TRBV5-1 and TRBJ2-1, the CDR3 gives the full variable domain: KAGVTQTPRYLIKTRGQQVTLSCSPISGHRSVSWYQQTPGQGLQFLFEYFSETQRNKGNFPGRFSGRQFSNSRSEMNVSTLELGDSALYLCASSLSGSVIEQFFGPGTRLTVL.

This clone has just one count. This rearrangement joins TRBV25-1 to TRBJ1-2, with 7 bases fitting TRBD1. CDR3 length equals 15 residues. Germline lookup yields CDR1 MGHDK and CDR2 SYGVNS. V dropped 1 base and J dropped 3; count of bases not matched to a gene: 5. In DNA form, the CDR3 reads TGTGCCAGCAGTGAATTCAAGACAGGGCACTATGGCTACACCTTC. Translating it yields CASSEFKTGHYGYTF.

This rearrangement joins TRBV30 to TRBJ2-1; no definite D call. Germline V gives CDR1 GTSNPN, CDR2 SVGIG (reference sequence). Trimming took 4 bases from V and 3 from J, leaving 7 bases between them. The CDR3 covers 12 residues. The CDR3 DNA sequence: TGTGCCTGGACGCACAGCTACAATGAGCAGTTCTTC. This translates into CAWTHSYNEQFF. Looking up the rest from reference TRBV30 and TRBJ2-1 gives the full variable domain: SQTIHQWPATLVQPVGSPLSLECTVEGTSNPNLYWYRQAAGRGLQLLFYSVGIGQISSEVPQNLSASRPQDRQFILSSKKLLLSDSGFYLCAWTHSYNEQFFGPGTRLTVL.

The chain is built from TRBV10-3 and TRBJ1-6; TRBD1 matches at 7 bases. There are 13 residues in the CDR3. Unmatched junction bases numbered 2, after V lost 5 bases and J lost 7 bases. Germline V gene sequence: CDR1 ENHRY, CDR2 SYGVKD. In nucleotides, the CDR3 is TGTGCCATCAGTTTACAGGGGAATTCACCCCTCCACTTT. Translated: CAISLQGNSPLHF.